One and the same sample provided the 19 T cell receptor beta chains below, sequenced in a study of CD8 T cells in Susac syndrome. Reverse transcription used roughly 0.45 to 1 ug RNA and random hexamers. TCRdb recomputed calls from the immunoSEQ multiplex PCR reads with MiXCR, one row per CDR3 protein. This table has fewer than 350,000 distinct CDR3 sequences, 65% to 90% appearing once. What was sequenced was CD8+ T cells from PBMCs. These receptors originate from a human donor with multiple sclerosis.

This chain links TRBV7-2 with TRBJ2-1, with 9 bases lining up with TRBD2. The germline V gene has CDR1 SGHTA and CDR2 FQGNSA. J was trimmed by 7 bases and V by 2 bases; bases with no gene match: 18. The CDR3 totals 19 residues. DNA of the CDR3: TGTGCCAGCAGCTTACGGTGGGCGGGAGGGCCGTTTGGGGAGAATGAGCAGTTCTTC. Protein sequence: CASSLRWAGGPFGENEQFF.

This clonotype has a single count. The rearrangement links TRBV4-3 to TRBJ2-1, with 15 bases lining up with TRBD2. Germline V gives CDR1 LGHNA, CDR2 YSLEER. After removal of 0 bases from V and 7 bases from J, the junction contained 10 bases not matched to a gene. The CDR3 has 19 amino acids. DNA for the CDR3: TGCGCCAGCAGCCAAGATTCCGGACTAGCGGGAGGGCACGGGAATGAGCAGTTCTTC. This encodes CASSQDSGLAGGHGNEQFF.

V and J are TRBV28 and TRBJ2-2, with TRBD1 identical over 8 bases. This CDR3 contains 19 residues. The germline CDR1 and CDR2 sequences are MDHEN and SYDVKM. The junction had 15 bases not matched to a gene; V was cut back by 6 bases and J by 0 bases. CDR3 bases: TGTGCCAGCAGGCCGAAGACAGGGGCGATATACCCGAACACCGGGGAGCTGTTTTTT. Its translation is CASRPKTGAIYPNTGELFF.

The V and J genes are TRBV30 and TRBJ2-1; 7 bases agree with TRBD2. CDR1 and CDR2 from the germline V gene are GTSNPN and SVGIG (reference sequence). Trimming took 3 bases from V and 8 from J; bases not matched to a gene: 7. CDR3 size: 13 residues. CDR3 protein: CAWSWGGWYEQFF. The CDR3 DNA sequence: TGTGCCTGGAGCTGGGGGGGTTGGTATGAGCAGTTCTTC.

V is TRBV12-3 or TRBV12-4 and J is TRBJ1-4, with TRBD1 as a possible D gene (6 bases). Deletions cut 5 bases from V and 3 bases from J, with 13 bases between. The CDR3 contains 15 residues. The CDR3 loop reads CASSTGGAPNEKLFF. The CDR3 coding sequence is TGTGCCAGCAGTACGGGGGGCGCGCCTAATGAAAAACTGTTTTTT.

The V gene is TRBV11-2, the J gene TRBJ2-7, with D perhaps TRBD2 (6 bases). Trimming pared 5 bases from V and 7 bases from J, leaving 12 bases between. The CDR3 extends over 12 amino acids. CDR1 SGHAT and CDR2 FQNNGV come from the germline V gene. The CDR3 loop reads CASSLRGREQYF. CDR3 DNA sequence: TGTGCCAGCAGCCTGCGGGGACGGGAGCAGTACTTC.

This clonotype has a single count. The J gene is TRBJ1-4, the V gene TRBV13, with D possibly TRBD1 on 5 matching bases. Germline-derived CDR1 and CDR2 are PRHDT and FYEKMQ (reference sequence). With 5 bases removed from V and 6 bases from J, the gap between germline ends came to 13 bases. The CDR3 length is 14 residues. CDR3 in DNA: TGTGCCAGCAGCCCCCTAGGGGCAGATGAAAAACTGTTTTTT. It yields the protein CASSPLGADEKLFF.

V is TRBV20-1 and J is TRBJ1-1, with D maybe TRBD1 (5 bases). Trimming took 6 bases from V and 7 from J, leaving 12 bases between them. This CDR3 spans 11 amino acids. Germline CDR1 reads DFQATT; CDR2 reads SNEGSKA (reference sequence). This chain's CDR3 is CSASGGIEAFF. The CDR3 DNA reads as TGCAGTGCCAGTGGGGGAATTGAAGCTTTCTTT.

The gene calls are TRBV6-7 and TRBJ1-5, with D possibly being TRBD1 (5 bases). TRBV6-7 is known as an ORF, though its function is uncertain. This CDR3 has 13 amino acids. V gave up 6 bases and J gave up 5 bases, with 11 bases separating them. The CDR3 sequence is CASRWGTHQPQHF. The CDR3 DNA follows: TGTGCCAGCAGGTGGGGGACCCATCAGCCCCAGCATTTT.

The genes are TRBV5-6 and TRBJ2-1; D tentatively reads TRBD1 or TRBD2 (5 bases each). V lost 6 bases and J lost 5, with 18 bases in between. The CDR3 loop spans 15 amino acids. Germline V CDR1 and CDR2: SGHDT, YYEEEE. The CDR3 here is CASMTLGELDNEQFF. CDR3 bases: TGTGCCAGCATGACCTTGGGGGAGCTTGACAATGAGCAGTTCTTC.

The genes are TRBV6-1 and TRBJ2-7; TRBD1 or TRBD2 may be the D gene (5 bases each). The V and J ends lost 2 bases and 2 bases respectively, with 10 bases between them. The CDR3 spans 14 residues. Germline loops: CDR1 MNHNS, CDR2 SASEGT. The CDR3 here is CASSEWDGTYEQYF. For the CDR3, the DNA is TGTGCCAGCAGTGAATGGGACGGCACCTACGAGCAGTACTTC.

The chain recombines TRBV25-1 with TRBJ2-7; weak D call: TRBD2 (5 bases). The germline V gene encodes CDR1 MGHDK and CDR2 SYGVNS. V lost 7 bases and J 0 bases, leaving 10 bases between the germline ends. This CDR3 contains 13 residues. The CDR3 loop reads CASIGLPSYEQYF. CDR3 in DNA: TGTGCCAGCATAGGACTCCCCTCCTACGAGCAGTACTTC.

This chain joins TRBV5-8 and TRBJ2-3, with 9 bases matching TRBD2. Trimming removed 0 bases from V and 2 bases from J; junction bases left unmatched: 7. The CDR3 is 17 amino acids. The V gene's germline CDR1 is SGHTS and CDR2 YDEGEE. The CDR3 loop is CASSLGIAGAATDTQYF. In nucleotides, the CDR3 is TGTGCCAGCAGCTTGGGTATAGCGGGAGCCGCCACAGATACGCAGTATTTT.

This chain links TRBV5-6 with TRBJ1-1, with no clear D. The CDR3 contains 14 residues. The germline CDR1 and CDR2 sequences are SGHDT and YYEEEE. Trimming left V 3 bases short and J 1 base short, with 10 bases between. DNA for the CDR3: TGTGCCAGCAGCTCCGGCGCAGGGAACACTGAAGCTTTCTTT. This sequence encodes CASSSGAGNTEAFF.

The sample holds one count of this clonotype. The chain carries TRBV30 and TRBJ1-1, with D hard to call. The V and J ends lost 0 bases and 3 bases respectively, with 8 bases between them. The CDR3 has 13 amino acids. Germline V gene sequence: CDR1 GTSNPN, CDR2 SVGIG (reference sequence). This CDR3 is CAWSVVGHTEAFF. CDR3 nucleotides: TGTGCCTGGAGTGTAGTAGGGCACACTGAAGCTTTCTTT.

The J gene is TRBJ2-1, the V gene TRBV7-8; D tentatively reads TRBD1 or TRBD2 (5 bases each). V was pared by 6 bases and J by 4 bases, with 10 bases between. Germline values: CDR1 SGHVS, CDR2 FQNEAQ. CDR3 length equals 13 residues. The CDR3, as DNA: TGTGCCAGCAGGGGGACGGCTTACAATGAGCAGTTCTTC. It translates to CASRGTAYNEQFF.

The chain recombines TRBV12-3 or TRBV12-4 with TRBJ2-3; D is perhaps TRBD1 (5 bases). The CDR3 spans 13 residues. V was pared by 4 bases and J by 5 bases, with 10 bases between. The CDR3 is CASSSREGDTQYF. The DNA of the CDR3 is TGTGCCAGCAGTTCCAGGGAAGGAGATACGCAGTATTTT.

J is TRBJ2-7 and V is TRBV30; perhaps D is TRBD1 or TRBD2 (5 bases each). V dropped 5 bases and J dropped 4 bases, with 9 bases sitting between them. Germline values: CDR1 GTSNPN, CDR2 SVGIG (reference sequence). CDR3 length equals 11 residues. CDR3 residues: CAWGDAYEQYF. In DNA form, the CDR3 reads TGTGCCTGGGGGGACGCATACGAGCAGTACTTC.

The chain links TRBV28 to TRBJ1-2, with a tentative D call TRBD1 (6 bases). V was cut by 6 bases and J by 8 bases, with 19 bases left in between. CDR1 MDHEN and CDR2 SYDVKM come from the germline V gene. The CDR3 loop spans 14 amino acids. The CDR3 DNA sequence: TGTGCCAGCAGCCCTCCCCCGGGGGGCAGAGGCTACACCTTC. Amino acid sequence: CASSPPPGGRGYTF.